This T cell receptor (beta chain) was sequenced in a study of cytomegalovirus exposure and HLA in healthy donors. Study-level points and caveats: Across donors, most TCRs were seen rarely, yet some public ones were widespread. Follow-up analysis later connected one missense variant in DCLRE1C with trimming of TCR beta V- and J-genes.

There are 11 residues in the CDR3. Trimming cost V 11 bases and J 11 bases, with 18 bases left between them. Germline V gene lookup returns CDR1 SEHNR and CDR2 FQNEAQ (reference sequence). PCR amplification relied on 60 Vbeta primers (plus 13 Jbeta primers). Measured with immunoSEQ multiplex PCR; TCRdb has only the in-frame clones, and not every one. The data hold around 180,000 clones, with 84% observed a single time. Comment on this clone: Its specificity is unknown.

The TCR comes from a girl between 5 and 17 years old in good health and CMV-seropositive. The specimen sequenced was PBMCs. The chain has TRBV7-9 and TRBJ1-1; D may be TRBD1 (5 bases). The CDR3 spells CASKKGLDAFF. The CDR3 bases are TGTGCCTCCAAAAAGGGACTTGATGCTTTCTTT. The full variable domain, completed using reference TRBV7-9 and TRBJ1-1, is DTGVSQNPRHKITKRGQNVTFRCDPISEHNRLYWYRQTLGQGPEFLTYFQNEAQLEKSRLLSDRFSAERPKGSFSTLEIQRTEQGDSAMYLCASKKGLDAFFGQGTRLTVV.